The 30 T cell receptor beta chains below come from one sample, sequenced in a study of blood T cells in healthy people across ages. Primers used in a second PCR of about 6 to 11 cycles were a sample-barcoded 5' primer and a J-beta primer mix. MiXCR was run by TCRdb on the 5' RACE reads, yielding one entry per CDR3 protein. Of 800,000 to 950,000 distinct CDR3 sequences in the sample, roughly 48% were seen once. Sequencing was done on a sample of blood. The receptors here all came from a man aged 25 to 40 in good health.

This clonotype occurred many times. The J gene is TRBJ1-2, the V gene TRBV4-1, with D unclear. Germline CDR1 and CDR2: MGHRA and YSYEKL. V dropped 2 bases and J dropped 4 bases, with 11 bases sitting between them. CDR3 length: 14 residues. CDR3 bases: TGCGCCAGCAGCCAATGGAAGGGATTCTATGGCTACACCTTC. Translated, it gives CASSQWKGFYGYTF.

The rearrangement uses TRBV27 and TRBJ2-7, with 7 bases identical to TRBD2. Trimming cost V 4 bases and J 6 bases; bases outside gene matches: 9. The CDR3 is 14 residues long. Germline V lookup: CDR1 MNHEY, CDR2 SMNVEV (reference sequence). The CDR3 DNA sequence: TGTGCCAGCAGTTATCCAGGGAAGCGGGGCGAGCAGTACTTC. It yields the protein CASSYPGKRGEQYF.

This chain links TRBV7-2 with TRBJ2-3; the D gene is possibly TRBD1 (5 bases). Germline V gene sequence: CDR1 SGHTA, CDR2 FQGNSA. V was pared by 3 bases and J by 6 bases, with 10 bases between. This CDR3 is 13 amino acids long. The CDR3 DNA is TGTGCCAGCAGCTTCAGGGTCGAGGATACGCAGTATTTT. Translation gives CASSFRVEDTQYF.

This clonotype was seen a few times. The chain joins TRBV6-6 to TRBJ2-3; D call uncertain. Germline lookup yields CDR1 MNHNY and CDR2 SVGAGI (reference sequence). The CDR3 loop spans 14 amino acids. Trimming shortened V by 5 bases and J by 6 bases, and 15 bases separated the two germline ends. The CDR3 nucleotides are TGTGCCAGCAGTCCTGGACGAGACGCGGATACGCAGTATTTT. Protein: CASSPGRDADTQYF.

The chain is built from TRBV10-3 and TRBJ2-7, with a tentative D call TRBD1 (6 bases). This CDR3 has 14 residues. V was shortened by 6 bases and J by 7 bases, with 19 bases between the two germline ends. Looked up from germline, CDR1 is ENHRY and CDR2 is SYGVKD. The DNA of the CDR3 is TGTGCCATCAGCCCGGACTTACAGGGTCGGGAGCAGTACTTC. As protein: CAISPDLQGREQYF.

The J gene is TRBJ1-6, the V gene TRBV28; the D gene is possibly TRBD1 (5 bases). Trimming took 8 bases from V and 8 from J, leaving 16 bases between them. This CDR3 has 14 residues. The germline V gene has CDR1 MDHEN and CDR2 SYDVKM. CDR3: CASQRGGRHSPLHF. CDR3 coding DNA: TGTGCCAGCCAGCGCGGGGGGAGGCATTCACCCCTCCACTTT.

CDR3 sequence (DNA): TGTGCCAGCAGCCCCGGACAGGGACGCTATGAGGAGCAGTACTTC. Amino acids: CASSPGQGRYEEQYF. This rearrangement joins TRBV11-3 to TRBJ2-7; 8 positions agree with TRBD1. The CDR3 totals 15 residues. CDR1 is SGHNT, CDR2 YENEEA, per germline. The V segment lost 5 bases and the J segment 7 bases; nucleotides outside the gene matches: 13.

The V call is TRBV3-1, the J call TRBJ2-7, with 7 bases lining up with TRBD2. Germline CDR1 and CDR2: LGHDT and YNNKEL (reference sequence). The CDR3 runs to 16 residues. Losses at the gene ends were 0 bases for V and 7 bases for J; bases not matched to a gene: 12. Written as DNA, the CDR3 is TGTGCCAGCAGCCAAGAGTACAGTTGGGAGGGCGATGAGCAGTACTTC. This sequence encodes CASSQEYSWEGDEQYF.

This clonotype has a handful of counts. This rearrangement joins TRBV7-2 to TRBJ2-1, with D perhaps matching TRBD1 (6 bases). The ends were cut back, 5 bases at V and 5 bases at J, with 19 bases in the middle. Germline V CDR1 and CDR2: SGHTA, FQGNSA. The CDR3 is 16 amino acids. CDR3 residues: CASSLGGARLNNEQFF. The CDR3 nucleotides are TGTGCCAGCAGCCTAGGGGGTGCGCGCCTGAACAATGAGCAGTTCTTC.

The chain is built from TRBV14 and TRBJ2-3; 7 positions match TRBD2. The CDR3 is 17 amino acids. Germline V CDR1 and CDR2: SGHDN, FVKESK. V was clipped by 4 bases and J by 1 base; unmatched bases: 11. CDR3 residues: CASSLHQSGAGTDTQYF. The CDR3 DNA is TGTGCCAGCAGCCTACACCAGAGCGGGGCTGGCACAGATACGCAGTATTTT.

V usage is TRBV7-2 and J usage is TRBJ2-7; the match to TRBD2 covers 16 bases. CDR3 length equals 16 residues. V lost 4 bases to trimming and J lost 3 bases; unmatched junction nucleotides: 3. Germline CDR1 is SGHTA and CDR2 is FQGNSA. The CDR3 nucleotides are TGTGCCAGCAGCTCCGGGACTAGCGGGGGGGTCTACGAGCAGTACTTC. Its translation: CASSSGTSGGVYEQYF.

V gene TRBV3-1 combines with J gene TRBJ2-7; D is possibly TRBD2 (7 bases). This CDR3 contains 16 residues. CDR1 is LGHDT, CDR2 YNNKEL, per germline (reference sequence). The V gene lost 1 base and the J gene lost 6 bases, with 19 bases spanning the gap. CDR3 sequence reads: CASSQGPGGWSPEQYF. The CDR3 nucleotides are TGTGCCAGCAGCCAAGGTCCGGGGGGCTGGAGTCCCGAGCAGTACTTC.

This clonotype was observed a few times. The chain recombines TRBV20-1 with TRBJ2-1; 10 bases map to TRBD2. Trimming took 0 bases from V and 9 from J; bases not matched to a gene: 2. This CDR3 spans 13 amino acids. Germline V gene data show CDR1 as DFQATT and CDR2 as SNEGSKA (reference sequence). In nucleotides, the CDR3 is TGCAGTGCTAGAGATCTAGCGGGGGTTGAGCAGTTCTTC. Translation gives CSARDLAGVEQFF.

The chain uses TRBV2 and TRBJ1-5; D unresolved. The CDR3 runs 13 residues. Deletions cut 5 bases from V and 8 bases from J, with 13 bases between. Germline V CDR1 and CDR2: SNHLY, FYNNEI. CDR3 DNA sequence: TGTGCCAGCAGTCGAGATAGGGATAAGCCCCAGCATTTT. This encodes CASSRDRDKPQHF.

The genes are TRBV5-1 and TRBJ2-3; TRBD1 matches 10 bases. Germline CDR1 and CDR2: SGHRS and YFSETQ. Trimming at V came to 4 bases and at J to 5 bases, leaving 10 bases not matched to a gene. The CDR3 runs 16 residues. This CDR3 reads CASSRGTGVGRDTQYF. In nucleotides, the CDR3 is TGCGCCAGCAGCCGCGGGACAGGGGTTGGTAGAGATACGCAGTATTTT.

In this sample, this clonotype turned up once. The V and J genes are TRBV7-9 and TRBJ2-5; D tentatively reads TRBD1 or TRBD2 (5 bases each). Trimming cost V 5 bases and J 3 bases, with 16 bases left between them. This CDR3 has 15 residues. Germline V gene data show CDR1 as SEHNR and CDR2 as FQNEAQ (reference sequence). The CDR3 DNA sequence: TGTGCCAGCAGCCCACAAGAGTTGGGGGAAGAGACCCAGTACTTC. Translated, it gives CASSPQELGEETQYF.

V usage is TRBV6-2 or TRBV6-3 and J usage is TRBJ2-4, with D possibly being TRBD1 (6 bases). Near its end, the DNA agrees better with TRBJ2-7, so the J call may be wrong. CDR3 length equals 15 residues. From germline, CDR1 is MNHEY and CDR2 SVGEGT. The CDR3: CASSRIVSGDYEQYF. CDR3 DNA: TGTGCCAGCAGTCGGATCGTATCAGGGGACTACGAGCAGTACTTC.

This clonotype showed up many times. The chain joins TRBV20-1 to TRBJ2-3, with 8 bases identical to TRBD2. The trim removed 6 bases at V and 2 bases at J, leaving 7 bases unmatched. From germline, CDR1 is DFQATT and CDR2 SNEGSKA (reference sequence). The CDR3 is 14 residues long. CDR3 nucleotides: TGCAGTGCCTATATAGCGGGGTTCACAGATACGCAGTATTTT. Translating it yields CSAYIAGFTDTQYF.

This clonotype has more than one count but fewer than ten. The V and J genes are TRBV7-8 and TRBJ1-2; TRBD1 matches at 8 bases. Per the germline V gene, CDR1 is SGHVS and CDR2 is FQNEAQ. V dropped 5 bases and J dropped 4; count of bases not matched to a gene: 3. The CDR3 contains 13 residues. The chain's CDR3 is CASSQGAGYGYTF. In DNA, the CDR3 is TGTGCCAGCAGCCAGGGGGCTGGCTATGGCTACACCTTC.

This clonotype was seen only a few times. The chain recombines TRBV11-3 with TRBJ1-6; the match to TRBD1 covers 7 bases. V shed 8 bases and J 7 bases; nucleotides not matched to a gene: 5. The length of the CDR3 is 13 residues. Germline loops: CDR1 SGHNT, CDR2 YENEEA. In nucleotides, the CDR3 is TGTGCCAGCCGGGGGACAGTCAATTCACCCCTCCACTTT. It translates to CASRGTVNSPLHF.

In regard to this clonotype: The junction does not match germline at one end; this may be a read error. The chain employs TRBV6-5 and TRBJ2-1; 7 bases align to TRBD1. CDR3 length: 16 amino acids. Germline V lookup: CDR1 MNHEY, CDR2 SVGAGI. The DNA of the CDR3 is TGTGCCAGCAGTTACTCACCAAGGGGGCATGGCAATGAGCAGCTCTTC. Amino acid sequence: CASSYSPRGHGNEQLF.

The CDR3 region is CASSQTTSGGVYEQFF. The CDR3, as DNA: TGTGCCAGCAGCCAGACTACTAGCGGGGGGGTATATGAGCAGTTCTTC. This chain connects TRBV28 to TRBJ2-1, with 13 bases that match TRBD2. The V gene's germline CDR1 is MDHEN and CDR2 SYDVKM. The CDR3 sequence is 16 residues long. Losses at the gene ends were 6 bases for V and 8 bases for J; bases not matched to a gene: 10.

This chain joins TRBV3-1 and TRBJ1-2; no definite D call. This CDR3 has 13 residues. The V gene's germline CDR1 is LGHDT and CDR2 YNNKEL (reference sequence). With 6 bases removed from V and 7 bases from J, the gap between germline ends came to 15 bases. The CDR3 DNA follows: TGTGCCAGCAGAGAGCGAGGATGGGGTGGCTACACCTTC. Its translation: CASRERGWGGYTF. The variable domain in full, with the rest retrieved from reference TRBV3-1 and TRBJ1-2, is DTAVSQTPKYLVTQMGNDKSIKCEQNLGHDTMYWYKQDSKKFLKIMFSYNNKELIINETVPNRFSPKSPDKAHLNLHINSLELGDSAVYFCASRERGWGGYTFGSGTRLTVV.

This clonotype was picked up one time. This chain uses TRBV15 with TRBJ2-1; D not certain. CDR3 length: 14 residues. The V and J ends lost 11 bases and 0 bases respectively, with 14 bases between them. CDR1 and CDR2 from the germline V gene are LNHNV and YYDKDF (reference sequence). This CDR3 is CAALTAFSYNEQFF. DNA for the CDR3: TGTGCCGCGCTGACCGCCTTCTCCTACAATGAGCAGTTCTTC. Using reference TRBV15 and TRBJ2-1 for the parts outside the CDR3, the full variable domain is DAMVIQNPRYQVTQFGKPVTLSCSQTLNHNVMYWYQQKSSQAPKLLFHYYDKDFNNEADTPDNFQSRRPNTSFCFLDIRSPGLGDTAMYLCAALTAFSYNEQFFGPGTRLTVL.

This clonotype was seen only a few times. The chain links TRBV5-1 to TRBJ2-1, with a possible D match to TRBD1 (6 bases). CDR3 length: 14 amino acids. Germline CDR1 and CDR2: SGHRS and YFSETQ. V was pared by 5 bases and J by 4 bases, with 13 bases between. Here the CDR3 reads CASRADSYYNEQFF. The DNA of the CDR3 is TGCGCCAGCAGAGCGGACAGCTATTACAATGAGCAGTTCTTC.

This clonotype was observed many times. The J gene is TRBJ1-2, the V gene TRBV29-1, with 8 bases fitting TRBD1. There are 15 residues in the CDR3. Trimming removed 0 bases from V and 2 bases from J; junction bases left unmatched: 5. Germline V gene lookup returns CDR1 SQVTM and CDR2 ANQGSEA. CDR3 protein: CSVEDRGQENYGYTF. The CDR3 DNA is TGCAGCGTTGAAGATAGGGGACAGGAAAACTATGGCTACACCTTC. Full variable domain (remainder filled in from reference TRBV29-1 and TRBJ1-2): SAVISQKPSRDICQRGTSLTIQCQVDSQVTMMFWYRQQPGQSLTLIATANQGSEATYESGFVIDKFPISRPNLTFSTLTVSNMSPEDSSIYLCSVEDRGQENYGYTFGSGTRLTVV.

J is TRBJ1-4 and V is TRBV12-3 or TRBV12-4; TRBD1 is a possible D gene (6 bases). The CDR3 extends over 16 amino acids. The V and J ends lost 5 bases and 3 bases respectively, with 16 bases between them. Here the CDR3 reads CASSPANRAPNEKLFF. The CDR3 region has the DNA TGTGCCAGCAGTCCCGCAAACAGGGCTCCTAATGAAAAACTGTTTTTT.

This chain joins TRBV20-1 and TRBJ1-2, with TRBD1 matching 7 bases. Germline-derived CDR1 and CDR2 are DFQATT and SNEGSKA (reference sequence). CDR3 size: 13 residues. Germline trimming cut 3 bases from V and 4 bases from J; bases unmatched to any gene: 5. The CDR3 nucleotides are TGCAGTGCTAGCGTACAGGGGTCCTATGGCTACACCTTC. Translation: CSASVQGSYGYTF.

This chain uses TRBV5-5 with TRBJ2-3; 11 bases match TRBD2. CDR1 is SGHKS and CDR2 is YYEKEE in the germline V gene (reference sequence). The CDR3 covers 15 residues. With V trimmed by 1 base and J by 10 bases, 8 bases remained unmatched. As DNA, the CDR3 is TGTGCCAGCAGCTTGAGTAGCGGGGGGGCTGAGGCGCAGTATTTT. Translating gives CASSLSSGGAEAQYF.

This chain connects TRBV27 to TRBJ2-7; D gene unclear. Germline CDR1 MNHEY, CDR2 SMNVEV (reference sequence). The CDR3 runs 14 residues. V was trimmed by 6 bases and J by 6 bases, leaving 18 bases between them. CDR3 region: CASSPLVGRGEQYF. The DNA for the CDR3 is TGTGCCAGCAGCCCACTGGTGGGCCGCGGCGAGCAGTACTTC.